At least ten counts were recorded for the clone carrying this T cell receptor (beta chain). What it binds is not known. The record originates from a study of metastatic and nonmetastatic thyroid tumors. Authors' analysis steps: In papillary thyroid cancer, a distant-metastasis classifier was built using CDR3 differences across clinicopathological groups. With MiXCR, TCRdb called clones anew from the PCR reads. The V and J calls here are based on TCRdb, not the publication. The table includes 40,000 or so clones, approximately 20% detected once. The ends lost 5 bases at V and 5 bases at J; junction bases unmatched: 6. This CDR3 has 14 amino acids. Germline V CDR1 and CDR2: SEHNR, FQNEAQ (reference sequence). No treatment had been given to any patient before thyroid surgery. Regarding the study as a whole: Reportedly, malignant thyroid tumors had significantly higher TCR beta diversity than benign nodules, in blood and tumor.

The source material was blood. The chain couples TRBV7-9 to TRBJ2-5, with 9 bases identical to TRBD1. The sequence was obtained from a female donor with papillary thyroid cancer or a benign thyroid nodule (not recorded which). Some clones in this sample may be carry-over from other donors' samples. The CDR3 loop is CASSPTQGAETQYF. CDR3 nucleotide sequence: TGTGCCAGCAGCCCCACACAGGGGGCTGAGACCCAGTACTTC.